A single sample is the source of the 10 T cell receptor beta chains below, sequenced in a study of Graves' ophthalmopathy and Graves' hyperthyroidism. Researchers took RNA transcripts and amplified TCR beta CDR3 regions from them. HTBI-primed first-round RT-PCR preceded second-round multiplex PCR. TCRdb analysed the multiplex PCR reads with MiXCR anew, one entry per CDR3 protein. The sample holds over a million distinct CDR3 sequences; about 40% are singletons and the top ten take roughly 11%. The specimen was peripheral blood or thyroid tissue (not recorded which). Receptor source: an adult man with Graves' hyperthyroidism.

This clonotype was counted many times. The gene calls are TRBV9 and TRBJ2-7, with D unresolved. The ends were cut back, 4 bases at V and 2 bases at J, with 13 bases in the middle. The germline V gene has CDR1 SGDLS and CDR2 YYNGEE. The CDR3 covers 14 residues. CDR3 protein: CASSPTDLPYEQYF. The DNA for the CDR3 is TGTGCCAGCAGCCCCACTGATCTCCCCTACGAGCAGTACTTC.

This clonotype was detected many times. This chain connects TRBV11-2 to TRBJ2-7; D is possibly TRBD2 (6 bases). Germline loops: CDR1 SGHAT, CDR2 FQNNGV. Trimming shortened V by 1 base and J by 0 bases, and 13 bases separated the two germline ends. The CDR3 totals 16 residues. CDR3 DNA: TGTGCCAGCAGCTTAGTAGGAGGGAGAAGCTCCTACGAGCAGTACTTC. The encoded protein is CASSLVGGRSSYEQYF.

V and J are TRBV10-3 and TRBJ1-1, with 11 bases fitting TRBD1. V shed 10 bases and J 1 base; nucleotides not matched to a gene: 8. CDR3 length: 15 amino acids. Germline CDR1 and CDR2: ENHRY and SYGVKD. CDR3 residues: CASREGQGENTEAFF. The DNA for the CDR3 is TGTGCCAGCAGAGAGGGACAGGGGGAGAACACTGAAGCTTTCTTT.

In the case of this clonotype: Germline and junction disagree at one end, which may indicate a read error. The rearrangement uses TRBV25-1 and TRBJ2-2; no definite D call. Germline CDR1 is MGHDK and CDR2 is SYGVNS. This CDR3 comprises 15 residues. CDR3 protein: CASSELRPNTEELFF. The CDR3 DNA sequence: TGTGCCAGCAGTGAATTAAGGCCGAACACCGAGGAGCTGTTTTTT.

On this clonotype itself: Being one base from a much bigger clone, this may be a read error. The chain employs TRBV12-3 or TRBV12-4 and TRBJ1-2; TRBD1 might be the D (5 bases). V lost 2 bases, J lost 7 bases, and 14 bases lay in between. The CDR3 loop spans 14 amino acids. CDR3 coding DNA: TGTGCCAGCAGTTTAAGGCGGGACGGTCGTGGCTACACCTTC. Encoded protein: CASSLRRDGRGYTF.

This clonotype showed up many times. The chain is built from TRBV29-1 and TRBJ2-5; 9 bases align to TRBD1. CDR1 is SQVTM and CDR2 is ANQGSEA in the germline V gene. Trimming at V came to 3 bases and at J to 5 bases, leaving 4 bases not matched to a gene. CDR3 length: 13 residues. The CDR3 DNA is TGCAGCGTTGAGAGGACAGGGGTGGAGACCCAGTACTTC. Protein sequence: CSVERTGVETQYF.

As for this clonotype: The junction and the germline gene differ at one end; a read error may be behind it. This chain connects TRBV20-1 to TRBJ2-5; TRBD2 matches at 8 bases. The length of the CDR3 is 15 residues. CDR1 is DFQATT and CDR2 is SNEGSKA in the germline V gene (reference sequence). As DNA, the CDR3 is TGCAGAGCTAGAGATTGGCGGGGGGCACAAGAGACCCAGTACTTC. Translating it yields CRARDWRGAQETQYF.

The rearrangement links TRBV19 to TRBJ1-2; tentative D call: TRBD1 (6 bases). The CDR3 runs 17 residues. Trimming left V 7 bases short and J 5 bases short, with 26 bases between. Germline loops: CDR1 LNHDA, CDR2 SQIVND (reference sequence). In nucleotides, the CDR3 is TGTGCCAGTACTCTTGGCTCGGGGGCCCAATCTCCGTATGGCTACACCTTC. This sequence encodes CASTLGSGAQSPYGYTF.

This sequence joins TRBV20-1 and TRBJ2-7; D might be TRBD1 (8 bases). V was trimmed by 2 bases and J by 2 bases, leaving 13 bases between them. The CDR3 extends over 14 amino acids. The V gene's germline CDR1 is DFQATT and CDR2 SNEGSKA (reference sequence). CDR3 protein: CSARTGGGTYEQYF. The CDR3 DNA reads TGCAGTGCTAGAACAGGGGGGGGGACCTACGAGCAGTACTTC.

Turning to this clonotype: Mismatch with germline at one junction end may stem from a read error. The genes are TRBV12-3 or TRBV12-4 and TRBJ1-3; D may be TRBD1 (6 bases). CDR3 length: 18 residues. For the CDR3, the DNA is TGTGCCACCAGTTTAGTCAGTGGACAGCGAAGGTCTGGAAACACCATATATTTT. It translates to CATSLVSGQRRSGNTIYF.